The 11 T cell receptor beta chains in this list originate from one sample, sequenced in a study of CD8 T cells in ankylosing spondylitis. Via MiXCR, TCRdb re-called the 5' RACE reads, giving one row per CDR3 protein. Of 200,000 to 250,000 distinct CDR3 sequences listed, over 9.5% are singletons. The specimen sequenced was blood, either unsorted or a sorted T cell fraction (not recorded which). The receptors were sampled from a male donor with ankylosing spondylitis or in good health (not recorded which).

The rearrangement joins TRBV18 to TRBJ1-5; 8 bases map to TRBD1. In germline, CDR1 is KGHSH, CDR2 LQKENI. V gave up 3 bases and J gave up 2 bases; unmatched junction bases: 9. The CDR3 spans 17 residues. CDR3 sequence: CASSPPQGARGNQPQHF. The DNA of the CDR3 is TGTGCCAGCTCACCTCCTCAGGGGGCAAGGGGCAATCAGCCCCAGCATTTT. Supplemented by reference TRBV18 and TRBJ1-5, the full variable domain reads NAGVMQNPRHLVRRRGQEARLRCSPMKGHSHVYWYRQLPEEGLKFMVYLQKENIIDESGMPKERFSAEFPKEGPSILRIQQVVRGDSAAYFCASSPPQGARGNQPQHFGDGTRLSIL.

In this sample, this clonotype turned up many times. The chain employs TRBV28 and TRBJ2-7, with D unclear. Trimming took off 6 bases at V and 4 bases at J, with 7 bases between the two ends. This CDR3 spans 11 amino acids. Germline loops: CDR1 MDHEN, CDR2 SYDVKM. The CDR3 loop reads CASSIGYEQYF. The CDR3 DNA sequence: TGTGCCAGCAGCATCGGTTACGAGCAGTACTTC.

This clonotype occurred a few times. The chain joins TRBV7-2 to TRBJ2-7, with 9 bases that match TRBD1. The CDR3 has 15 amino acids. V dropped 4 bases and J dropped 3; count of bases not matched to a gene: 7. Looked up from germline, CDR1 is SGHTA and CDR2 is FQGNSA. The CDR3 loop reads CASSSAGTGIYEQYF. CDR3 DNA sequence: TGTGCCAGCAGCTCAGCAGGGACAGGGATCTACGAGCAGTACTTC.

This clonotype was found many times. The chain uses TRBV20-1 and TRBJ2-3; D gene unclear. This CDR3 is 14 amino acids long. Germline V CDR1 and CDR2: DFQATT, SNEGSKA (reference sequence). V gave up 1 base and J gave up 0 bases, with 8 bases separating them. This CDR3 reads CSARGGLSTDTQYF. CDR3 nucleotides: TGCAGTGCTAGAGGTGGCCTGAGCACAGATACGCAGTATTTT.

In its sample, this clonotype was seen a few times. The CDR3 region is CASSLSDSISYEQYF. For the CDR3, the DNA is TGCGCCAGCAGCTTGTCTGACTCAATCTCCTACGAGCAGTACTTC. The chain is built from TRBV5-1 and TRBJ2-7; D gene ambiguous. This CDR3 is built from 15 residues. Germline CDR1 reads SGHRS; CDR2 reads YFSETQ. V was clipped by 1 base and J by 0 bases, with 11 bases between them.

In this sample, this clonotype turned up a few times. The V and J genes are TRBV20-1 and TRBJ2-1, with D perhaps TRBD1 (6 bases). The CDR3 consists of 16 residues. Deletions cut 5 bases from V and 2 bases from J, with 19 bases between. CDR1 and CDR2 (germline): DFQATT, SNEGSKA (reference sequence). The DNA of the CDR3 is TGCAGTGCTCCCTCGTGGGGGCGACGTGCCTACAATGAGCAGTTCTTC. This gives the protein CSAPSWGRRAYNEQFF.

This clonotype came up a few times. The chain recombines TRBV7-6 with TRBJ1-1; D unclear. This CDR3 has 17 residues. Trimming took off 2 bases at V and 3 bases at J, with 19 bases between the two ends. Germline V gene data show CDR1 as SGHVS and CDR2 as FNYEAQ. The CDR3 loop is CASSLSPAGPIYTEAFF. The DNA for the CDR3 is TGTGCCAGCAGCTTATCCCCCGCAGGTCCCATTTACACTGAAGCTTTCTTT.

This clonotype was recorded at least ten times. The chain is built from TRBV27 and TRBJ1-2; 9 bases align to TRBD1. Trimming cost V 7 bases and J 0 bases; bases outside gene matches: 15. CDR1 is MNHEY and CDR2 is SMNVEV in the germline V gene (reference sequence). The CDR3 contains 18 residues. The chain's CDR3 is CASTRGALDRGANYGYTF. The CDR3 DNA reads TGTGCCAGCACTCGGGGAGCTCTGGACAGGGGAGCTAACTATGGCTACACCTTC.

This clonotype was picked up many times. The CDR3 nucleotides read TGTGCCAGCAGTGGAACCCTTTCACCCCTCCACTTT. Amino acid sequence: CASSGTLSPLHF. J is TRBJ1-6 and V is TRBV6-5; D not certain. CDR3 length: 12 amino acids. CDR1 and CDR2 (germline): MNHEY, SVGAGI. The germline V and J ends were trimmed by 5 bases and 9 bases, with 8 bases remaining between them.

This sequence joins TRBV20-1 and TRBJ1-1; TRBD1 is a possible D gene (5 bases). Germline V gives CDR1 DFQATT, CDR2 SNEGSKA (reference sequence). The CDR3 consists of 15 residues. With 3 bases removed from V and 0 bases from J, the gap between germline ends came to 14 bases. CDR3 sequence reads: CSARSSDNMNTEAFF. Written as DNA, the CDR3 is TGCAGTGCTAGGAGTTCGGACAACATGAACACTGAAGCTTTCTTT.

The chain combines TRBV29-1 with TRBJ1-2; a weak D match, TRBD1 (5 bases). Germline V gene sequence: CDR1 SQVTM, CDR2 ANQGSEA. The V gene lost 7 bases and the J gene lost 8 bases, with 14 bases spanning the gap. The CDR3 runs to 11 residues. As DNA, the CDR3 is TGCAGCGCAGGAGGGACGGAGGGCTACACCTTC. It specifies CSAGGTEGYTF.